The sequence of this TCR beta chain was determined in a study of blood T cell repertoires in COVID-19. From germline, CDR1 is MNHEY and CDR2 SMNVEV (reference sequence). The CDR3 is made up of 14 amino acids. Trimming took 4 bases from V and 6 from J, leaving 13 bases between them. TCRdb's copy holds only in-frame clones and misses some; the assay was immunoSEQ multiplex PCR. The profile covers around 200,000 clones, with 85% to 90% appearing a single time and 2% to 2.5% taken by the ten largest. Sequencing input: PBMCs or T cells enriched from blood (not recorded which). V and J are TRBV27 and TRBJ1-5; a weak D match, TRBD1 (6 bases). This TCR was sampled from a woman aged 40 to 55 with acute COVID-19. The CDR3 reads CASSSHRDGQPQHF. The CDR3 DNA reads as TGTGCCAGCAGTTCCCACAGGGATGGTCAGCCCCAGCATTTT.